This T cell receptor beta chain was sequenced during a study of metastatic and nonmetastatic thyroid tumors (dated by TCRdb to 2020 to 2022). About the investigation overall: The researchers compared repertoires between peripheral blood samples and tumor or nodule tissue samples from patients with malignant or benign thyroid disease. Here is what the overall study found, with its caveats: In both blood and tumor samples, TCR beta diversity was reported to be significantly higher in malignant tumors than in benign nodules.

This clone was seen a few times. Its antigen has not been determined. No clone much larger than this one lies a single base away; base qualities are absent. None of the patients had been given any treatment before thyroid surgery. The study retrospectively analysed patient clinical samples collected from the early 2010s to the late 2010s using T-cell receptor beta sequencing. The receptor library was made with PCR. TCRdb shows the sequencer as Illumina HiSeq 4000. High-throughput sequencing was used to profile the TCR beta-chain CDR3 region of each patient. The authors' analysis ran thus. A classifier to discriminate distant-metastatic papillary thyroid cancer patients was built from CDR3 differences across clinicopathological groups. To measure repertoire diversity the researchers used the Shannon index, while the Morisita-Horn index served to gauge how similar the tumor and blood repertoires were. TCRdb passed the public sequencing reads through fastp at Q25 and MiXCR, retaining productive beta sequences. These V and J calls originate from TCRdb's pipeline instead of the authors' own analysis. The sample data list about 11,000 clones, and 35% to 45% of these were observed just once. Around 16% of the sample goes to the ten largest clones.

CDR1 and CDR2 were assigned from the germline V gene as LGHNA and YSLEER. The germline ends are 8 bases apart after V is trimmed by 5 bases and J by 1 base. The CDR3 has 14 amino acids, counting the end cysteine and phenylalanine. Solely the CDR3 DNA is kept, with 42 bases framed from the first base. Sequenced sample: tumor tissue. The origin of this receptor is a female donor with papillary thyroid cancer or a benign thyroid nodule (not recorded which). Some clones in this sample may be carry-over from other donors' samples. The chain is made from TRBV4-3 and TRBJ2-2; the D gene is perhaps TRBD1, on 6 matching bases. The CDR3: CASSEDRNTGELFF. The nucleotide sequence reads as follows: TGCGCCAGCAGCGAGGACAGGAACACCGGGGAGCTGTTTTTT.